This is a list of T cell receptor beta chains from one sample in a study of T cell changes during pregnancy in multiple sclerosis. This table comes from immunoSEQ multiplex PCR, and its TCRdb copy is limited to in-frame clones, with some not included. The sample records around 45,000 clones, 80% to 90% being singletons. The sample in question was CD8+ T cells from peripheral blood mononuclear cells, obtained in the second trimester of pregnancy. These receptors all stem from a female donor with multiple sclerosis, enrolled in a pregnancy study. Each CDR3 is given with its conserved first and last residue.

V gene: TRBV6-5
J gene: TRBJ1-2
CDR3 protein: CASSPTGGFYGYTF

V gene: TRBV7-9
J gene: TRBJ2-7
CDR3 protein: CASNLIRGGSYEQYF

V gene: TRBV10-2
J gene: TRBJ2-1
CDR3 protein: CASSAQGSYNEQFF

V gene: TRBV2
J gene: TRBJ2-7
CDR3 protein: CASSAPGQGSYEQYF

V gene: TRBV5-8
J gene: TRBJ2-5
CDR3 protein: CASRLGQTDQETQYF

V gene: TRBV5-5
J gene: TRBJ2-2
CDR3 protein: CASSLGALNTGELFF

V gene: TRBV5-6
J gene: TRBJ1-1
CDR3 protein: CASSFPTVNTEAFF

V gene: TRBV11-2
J gene: TRBJ2-3
CDR3 protein: CASSIMPRTSWFTQYF

V gene: TRBV11-1
J gene: TRBJ2-1
CDR3 protein: CASSLMDRDSYNEQFF

V gene: TRBV15
J gene: TRBJ2-3
CDR3 protein: CATSSGQGITDTQYF

V gene: TRBV4-2
J gene: TRBJ1-2
CDR3 protein: CASSQDKTDTYNYGYTF

V gene: TRBV7-3
J gene: TRBJ2-1
CDR3 protein: CASSPTGLAGGRQFF

V gene: TRBV9
J gene: TRBJ2-5
CDR3 protein: CASSVFGTSGGETQYF